The 10 T cell receptor beta chains given below trace back to one sample, sequenced in a study of OX40 agonist ivuxolimab in advanced cancers. Repertoires were generated with immunoSEQ multiplex PCR, while TCRdb's copy carries only in-frame clones and drops some. The sample has around 29,000 clones, 85% seen once. Source: CD4+ or CD8+ T cells sorted from blood, taken in a trial of the OX40 agonist ivuxolimab. The receptors were sampled from an adult with an advanced solid tumor such as melanoma, head and neck, liver or kidney cancer.

The rearrangement joins TRBV27 to TRBJ2-1; 7 positions match TRBD2. Germline V CDR1 and CDR2: MNHEY, SMNVEV (reference sequence). The CDR3 is made up of 18 amino acids. V was clipped by 5 bases and J by 4 bases; unmatched bases: 17. The CDR3 region has the DNA TGTGCCAGCAGTCTACTACTGGGACTTCAAGCGGGGTACAATGAGCAGTTCTTC. It is translated as CASSLLLGLQAGYNEQFF.

The chain joins TRBV7-9 to TRBJ2-3, with D perhaps TRBD1 (7 bases). Germline CDR1 SEHNR, CDR2 FQNEAQ (reference sequence). Trimming shortened V by 5 bases and J by 3 bases, and 12 bases separated the two germline ends. The CDR3 is made up of 14 amino acids. CDR3 DNA: TGTGCCAGCAGCGCACAGGGGAGGACAGATACGCAGTATTTT. As protein: CASSAQGRTDTQYF.

This clone was seen once. The chain uses TRBV4-1 and TRBJ1-5, with D uncertain. The V end was cut by 6 bases, the J end by 4 bases, with 16 bases between. The CDR3 loop spans 15 amino acids. CDR1 is MGHRA and CDR2 is YSYEKL in the germline V gene. In DNA form, the CDR3 reads TGCGCCAGCAGTCAAATCTGGGGTGAGAATCAGCCCCAGCATTTT. Residues: CASSQIWGENQPQHF.

This sequence joins TRBV29-1 and TRBJ2-5; maybe TRBD2 (6 bases). Germline V lookup: CDR1 SQVTM, CDR2 ANQGSEA. Trimming removed 7 bases at V and 3 bases at J, with 15 bases between. This CDR3 contains 13 residues. CDR3 sequence reads: CSAAGWGEETQYF. CDR3 in DNA: TGCAGCGCCGCGGGCTGGGGGGAAGAGACCCAGTACTTC.

This chain joins TRBV6-5 and TRBJ1-2; maybe TRBD1 (5 bases). V shed 0 bases and J shed 5 bases, with 16 bases lying between them. Per the germline V gene, CDR1 is MNHEY and CDR2 is SVGAGI. The CDR3 is made up of 16 amino acids. The CDR3 here is CASSYSSELWGYGYTF. The CDR3 nucleotides are TGTGCCAGCAGTTACTCTTCGGAATTATGGGGGTATGGCTACACCTTC.

This chain connects TRBV9 to TRBJ2-5; 13 nucleotides line up with TRBD2. Trimming removed 3 bases from V and 1 base from J; junction bases left unmatched: 6. Germline CDR1 SGDLS, CDR2 YYNGEE. CDR3 length: 17 residues. CDR3 residues: CASSAPRLAGGQETQYF. The CDR3 region has the DNA TGTGCCAGCAGCGCCCCTCGACTAGCGGGGGGCCAAGAGACCCAGTACTTC.

J is TRBJ2-1 and V is TRBV5-5; TRBD2 matches at 7 bases. J lost 10 bases, V lost 4 bases, and 5 bases had no gene match. CDR3 length equals 12 residues. CDR1 and CDR2 from the germline V gene are SGHKS and YYEKEE (reference sequence). CDR3 sequence (DNA): TGTGCCAGCAGCCAACGGGGGGACGAGCAGTTCTTC. This gives the protein CASSQRGDEQFF.

The chain employs TRBV6-5 and TRBJ2-1, with TRBD2 identical over 8 bases. This CDR3 has 15 residues. Germline CDR1 MNHEY, CDR2 SVGAGI. V shed 1 base and J 6 bases; nucleotides not matched to a gene: 5. The CDR3 DNA reads TGTGCCAGCAGTTACTTCGCGGGGGGAGGCAATGAGCAGTTCTTC. It translates to CASSYFAGGGNEQFF.

This clone was detected once. This chain joins TRBV19 and TRBJ1-6; D remains unclear. CDR1 and CDR2 from the germline V gene are LNHDA and SQIVND (reference sequence). The length of the CDR3 is 14 residues. Between the trimmed V and J ends, which lost 1 base and 13 bases, there was a span of 14 bases. The CDR3 sequence is CASSIGTAFRPLHF. CDR3 nucleotide sequence: TGTGCCAGTAGTATAGGGACGGCCTTTAGGCCCCTCCACTTT.

V is TRBV5-1 and J is TRBJ2-2, with TRBD1 identical over 11 bases. There are 16 residues in the CDR3. The V gene's germline CDR1 is SGHRS and CDR2 YFSETQ. Trimming cost V 0 bases and J 7 bases; bases outside gene matches: 5. CDR3 sequence reads: CASSLEGQGVYGELFF. As DNA, the CDR3 is TGCGCCAGCAGCTTGGAGGGACAGGGGGTTTACGGGGAGCTGTTTTTT.